Sequencing of this T cell receptor beta chain was carried out in a study of human T cells and chemical hapten exposure. About the study: How much TCR each sample yielded varied, mostly because pooled library volumes differed slightly. Study-wide results and caveats: DPC sensitization left the count of TCRs above 1 in 1000 unchanged.

This clonotype was observed many times. As yet, its antigen is unknown. Unfractionated whole blood was the source of the extracted total RNA. The germline V and J ends were trimmed by 3 bases and 0 bases, with 8 bases remaining between them. The CDR3 loop spans 13 amino acids. CDR1 and CDR2 from the germline V gene are SQVTM and ANQGSEA. What the library attached to individual cDNA molecules were unique molecular identifiers. Original data processing: A per-sample median of 95,638 TCRs was observed, with a range of roughly 20,000 to 690,600. One entry per CDR3 protein, called by TCRdb with MiXCR from the reads. It is TCRdb's table, rather than the study itself, that gives the V and J calls and clone size. Of 100,000 to 150,000 distinct CDR3 sequences listed, 8% to 9.5% are singletons.

This receptor was obtained from a human donor in good health. Some clones in this sample may be carry-over from other donors' samples. The V call is TRBV29-1, the J call TRBJ1-1; D not certain. Specimen: whole blood. CDR3 protein: CSVDTGVNTEAFF. The CDR3 DNA reads TGCAGCGTTGATACCGGGGTGAACACTGAAGCTTTCTTT.